The T cell receptor (beta chain) under discussion was sequenced for a study of control samples from healthy donors and cancer patients. Assay: immunoSEQ multiplex PCR; the TCRdb copy retains only in-frame clones and omits some. The sample shows approximately 150,000 clones, roughly 91% of them seen only once. The CDR3 sequence is 16 residues long. CDR1 is SGHRS and CDR2 is YFSETQ in the germline V gene. J gave up 4 bases and V 4 bases, and 9 bases lay outside the gene matches. Material: PBMCs. The rearrangement links TRBV5-1 to TRBJ1-2; 11 bases are a match to TRBD1. This receptor was obtained from a man in his fifties or sixties with head and neck cancer. The CDR3 coding sequence is TGCGCCAGCAGCACCCGGACAGGGGGCAGTGTCTATGGCTACACCTTC. The encoded protein is CASSTRTGGSVYGYTF.